A selection of T cell receptor beta chains follows, all from one sample in a study of identical twins. MiXCR, run by TCRdb on the 5' RACE reads, gives a single entry per CDR3 protein. The table records 1,800,000 or so distinct CDR3 sequences, about 30% of them present only once. The sequencing input was cord blood. Receptors were obtained from a newborn girl in good health. CDR3s include the opening cysteine and the closing phenylalanine or tryptophan. D genes are given only for firm matches. The size field is filled for only some rows; it gives once, few, many or a size class.

clone_size: .; d_call: TRBD2; v_call: TRBV5-1; j_call: TRBJ2-7; cdr3_nt: TGCGCCAGCAGCTTGCCTAGCGGGGCATCCGAGCAGTACTTC; cdr3_aa: CASSLPSGASEQYF
clone_size: .; d_call: .; v_call: TRBV7-8; j_call: TRBJ1-3; cdr3_nt: TGTGCCAGCAGCTGGACATCTGGAAACACCATATATTTT; cdr3_aa: CASSWTSGNTIYF
clone_size: few; d_call: TRBD2; v_call: TRBV5-1; j_call: TRBJ2-1; cdr3_nt: TGCGCCAGCACCCTCGGGGGGTCCTTCTCCTACAATGAGCAGTTCTTC; cdr3_aa: CASTLGGSFSYNEQFF
clone_size: .; d_call: .; v_call: TRBV10-3; j_call: TRBJ2-1; cdr3_nt: TGTGCCATCAGTGTTACGGTCTACAATGAGCAGTTCTTC; cdr3_aa: CAISVTVYNEQFF
clone_size: .; d_call: .; v_call: TRBV4-1; j_call: TRBJ1-1; cdr3_nt: TGCGCCAGCAGCCAGATCGGAAGGGGACCATTGAACACTGAAGCTTTCTTT; cdr3_aa: CASSQIGRGPLNTEAFF
clone_size: .; d_call: .; v_call: TRBV25-1; j_call: TRBJ1-1; cdr3_nt: TGTGCCAGCAGTGAACTGGGGACCCAAGGGACGGTGAACACTGAAGCTTTCTTT; cdr3_aa: CASSELGTQGTVNTEAFF
clone_size: .; d_call: TRBD2; v_call: TRBV29-1; j_call: TRBJ2-7; cdr3_nt: TGCAGCGTAGGACTAGCGGGAGGAACCGACTACGATCAGTACTTC; cdr3_aa: CSVGLAGGTDYDQYF
clone_size: .; d_call: .; v_call: TRBV19; j_call: TRBJ2-3; cdr3_nt: TGTGCCAGTAGCGGGTGGATGACAGATACGCAGTATTTT; cdr3_aa: CASSGWMTDTQYF
clone_size: .; d_call: .; v_call: TRBV12-5; j_call: TRBJ2-2; cdr3_nt: TGTGCTAGTGGTTTGGGACATCGGCCCGGGGAGCTGTTTTTT; cdr3_aa: CASGLGHRPGELFF
clone_size: .; d_call: TRBD2; v_call: TRBV7-9; j_call: TRBJ2-5; cdr3_nt: TGTGCCAGCAGCTTAAAACTCAGGACTAGCGGACAAGAGACCCAGTACTTC; cdr3_aa: CASSLKLRTSGQETQYF
clone_size: .; d_call: .; v_call: TRBV27; j_call: TRBJ1-2; cdr3_nt: TGTGCCAGCAGTAGCGCGGGGAATGGCTACACCTTC; cdr3_aa: CASSSAGNGYTF
clone_size: .; d_call: .; v_call: TRBV2; j_call: TRBJ1-6; cdr3_nt: TGTGCCAGCAGTGAAGACACGCAGGGGTTCGCACCCCTCCACTTT; cdr3_aa: CASSEDTQGFAPLHF
clone_size: .; d_call: .; v_call: TRBV18; j_call: TRBJ2-3; cdr3_nt: TGTGCCAGCTCACTCCTGGACATCACAGATACGCAGTATTTT; cdr3_aa: CASSLLDITDTQYF
clone_size: .; d_call: .; v_call: TRBV5-1; j_call: TRBJ2-7; cdr3_nt: TGCGCCAGCAGCTTATCAATAGCTGAAGCCTACGAGCAGTACTTC; cdr3_aa: CASSLSIAEAYEQYF
clone_size: few; d_call: .; v_call: TRBV10-3; j_call: TRBJ2-1; cdr3_nt: TGTGCCATCAGCTTTGGCGGGTTCTTTTACAATGAGCAGTTCTTC; cdr3_aa: CAISFGGFFYNEQFF
clone_size: .; d_call: .; v_call: TRBV20-1; j_call: TRBJ2-5; cdr3_nt: TGCAGTGCTAGAGATGAAAGGCGGGAAGGATTTTATGAGCAGTACTTC; cdr3_aa: CSARDERREGFYEQYF
clone_size: many; d_call: .; v_call: TRBV5-1; j_call: TRBJ2-2; cdr3_nt: TGTGCCAGCAGCTTACGGCTAGCGAACACCGGGGAGCTGTTTTTT; cdr3_aa: CASSLRLANTGELFF
clone_size: few; d_call: .; v_call: TRBV13; j_call: TRBJ2-6; cdr3_nt: TGTGCCAGCAGCTTAGGGGGGGCACGACGAATTGGGGCCAACGTCCTGACTTTC; cdr3_aa: CASSLGGARRIGANVLTF
clone_size: few; d_call: .; v_call: TRBV12-3/TRBV12-4; j_call: TRBJ2-3; cdr3_nt: TGTGCCAGCAGTTTAGGGGGGGGCGTCGACGACACAGATACGCAGTATTTT; cdr3_aa: CASSLGGGVDDTDTQYF
clone_size: once; d_call: TRBD1; v_call: TRBV5-1; j_call: TRBJ2-1; cdr3_nt: TGCGCCAGCAGCTTGGCTTGGACAGGGAGGTACGAGCAGTTCTTC; cdr3_aa: CASSLAWTGRYEQFF
clone_size: .; d_call: TRBD2; v_call: TRBV5-5; j_call: TRBJ2-1; cdr3_nt: TGTGCCAGCAGCTTCGCGACTAGCGCCTACAATGAGCAGTTCTTC; cdr3_aa: CASSFATSAYNEQFF
clone_size: once; d_call: TRBD1; v_call: TRBV12-3/TRBV12-4; j_call: TRBJ1-6; cdr3_nt: TGTGCCAGCACCCTGGGGTGGACCGACAGGGTAAACTCACCCCCCCACTTT; cdr3_aa: CASTLGWTDRVNSPPHF
clone_size: .; d_call: TRBD2; v_call: TRBV20-1; j_call: TRBJ2-3; cdr3_nt: TGCAGTGCTTTTCTAGCGGGGATTGGAGATACGCAGTATTTT; cdr3_aa: CSAFLAGIGDTQYF
clone_size: few; d_call: TRBD1; v_call: TRBV20-1; j_call: TRBJ2-3; cdr3_nt: TGCAGTGCGCCGGGACAGAAGAGCACAGATACGCAGTATTTT; cdr3_aa: CSAPGQKSTDTQYF
clone_size: .; d_call: .; v_call: TRBV28; j_call: TRBJ2-7; cdr3_nt: TGTGCCAGCAGACACAGCGGGCCCTCCTACAATGAGCAGTACTTC; cdr3_aa: CASRHSGPSYNEQYF
clone_size: .; d_call: TRBD1; v_call: TRBV24-1; j_call: TRBJ2-1; cdr3_nt: TGTGCCACCAGTGACCCTAGGACAGGGGCGGTGGACAATGAGCAGTTCTTC; cdr3_aa: CATSDPRTGAVDNEQFF
clone_size: few; d_call: .; v_call: TRBV7-9; j_call: TRBJ2-7; cdr3_nt: TGTGCCAGCAGCTTAGCACGGCAGGGGAACGAGCAGTACTTC; cdr3_aa: CASSLARQGNEQYF
clone_size: .; d_call: .; v_call: TRBV20-1; j_call: TRBJ2-1; cdr3_nt: TGCAGTGGGGGGCGGGCCAGACTCTACAATGAGCAGTTCTTC; cdr3_aa: CSGGRARLYNEQFF
clone_size: few; d_call: .; v_call: TRBV12-3/TRBV12-4; j_call: TRBJ1-6; cdr3_nt: TGTGCCAGCAGTTTGGGTGACAGGTCCCATTCACCCCTCCACTTT; cdr3_aa: CASSLGDRSHSPLHF
clone_size: .; d_call: TRBD2; v_call: TRBV5-1; j_call: TRBJ2-1; cdr3_nt: TGCGCCAGCGGGGCTAGCGGGAGCCCTGGGGATGAGCAGTTCTTC; cdr3_aa: CASGASGSPGDEQFF
clone_size: .; d_call: TRBD2; v_call: TRBV7-2; j_call: TRBJ2-5; cdr3_nt: TGTGCCAGCAGCTTAGCGCGGGAGGGGCGCCAGTACTTC; cdr3_aa: CASSLAREGRQYF
clone_size: few; d_call: TRBD2; v_call: TRBV5-5; j_call: TRBJ2-3; cdr3_nt: TGTGCCAGCAGCCCCCTGGGGGGGGAGTTGGATACGCAGTATTTT; cdr3_aa: CASSPLGGELDTQYF
clone_size: .; d_call: .; v_call: TRBV12-5; j_call: TRBJ2-7; cdr3_nt: TGTGCTAGTGGCCAACAGGGCTCCTACGAGCAGTACTTC; cdr3_aa: CASGQQGSYEQYF
clone_size: .; d_call: .; v_call: TRBV29-1; j_call: TRBJ1-2; cdr3_nt: TGCAGCGTTGAGGAGGGGGGAGTGGTTGACTATGGCTACACCTTC; cdr3_aa: CSVEEGGVVDYGYTF
clone_size: few; d_call: .; v_call: TRBV2; j_call: TRBJ2-7; cdr3_nt: TGTGCCAGCGCGGGGTGGCGCCGCGAGCAGTACTTC; cdr3_aa: CASAGWRREQYF
clone_size: .; d_call: .; v_call: TRBV5-8; j_call: TRBJ1-1; cdr3_nt: TGTGCCAGCAGCTTAATAGAAGGCAATGAAGCTTTCTTT; cdr3_aa: CASSLIEGNEAFF
clone_size: few; d_call: .; v_call: TRBV7-9; j_call: TRBJ2-7; cdr3_nt: TGTGCCAGCAGCCTCCCAGTCGGGCAGGGAATCTACGAGCAGTACTTC; cdr3_aa: CASSLPVGQGIYEQYF
clone_size: .; d_call: .; v_call: TRBV20-1; j_call: TRBJ2-2; cdr3_nt: TGCAGTGCTAGAGTTGGACAGACGAACACCGGGGAGCTGTTTTTT; cdr3_aa: CSARVGQTNTGELFF
clone_size: .; d_call: .; v_call: TRBV4-1; j_call: TRBJ2-1; cdr3_nt: TGCGCCACCCAGGACTCTCCGTACAACAATGAGCAGTTCTTC; cdr3_aa: CATQDSPYNNEQFF
clone_size: .; d_call: .; v_call: TRBV5-1; j_call: TRBJ2-4; cdr3_nt: TGCGCCAGCAGCTTGGACCGTGGGAGTTCGTACTTC; cdr3_aa: CASSLDRGSSYF
clone_size: few; d_call: TRBD2; v_call: TRBV6-6; j_call: TRBJ2-1; cdr3_nt: TGTGCCAGCGGCGATCCTAGCGGGGGCTCCTACAATGAGCAGTTCTTC; cdr3_aa: CASGDPSGGSYNEQFF
clone_size: few; d_call: TRBD2; v_call: TRBV29-1; j_call: TRBJ2-1; cdr3_nt: TGCAGCGCGAATCTAGCGGGAGCCTACAATGAGCAGTTCTTC; cdr3_aa: CSANLAGAYNEQFF
clone_size: .; d_call: TRBD1; v_call: TRBV10-3; j_call: TRBJ2-7; cdr3_nt: TGTGCCATCAGTGAGTATGGGACAGCCTCCTACGAGCAGTACTTC; cdr3_aa: CAISEYGTASYEQYF
clone_size: .; d_call: TRBD1; v_call: TRBV11-2; j_call: TRBJ2-7; cdr3_nt: TGTGCCAGCAGCTTAGTTTTTTCCTGGGACAGGGCCCCCTACGAGCAGTACTTC; cdr3_aa: CASSLVFSWDRAPYEQYF
clone_size: few; d_call: TRBD1; v_call: TRBV29-1; j_call: TRBJ2-7; cdr3_nt: TGCAGCGTCTCCGACAGGGACACGGGGGAGCAGTACTTC; cdr3_aa: CSVSDRDTGEQYF
clone_size: .; d_call: .; v_call: TRBV7-2; j_call: TRBJ2-3; cdr3_nt: TGTGCCAGCAGCCCCTCTTATCGCACAGATACGCAGTATTTT; cdr3_aa: CASSPSYRTDTQYF
clone_size: few; d_call: .; v_call: TRBV4-2; j_call: TRBJ2-3; cdr3_nt: TGTGCCAGCAGCCAAACCTGGCTGTCGGCTGATACGCAGTATTTT; cdr3_aa: CASSQTWLSADTQYF
clone_size: few; d_call: TRBD1; v_call: TRBV4-1; j_call: TRBJ2-1; cdr3_nt: TGCGCCAGCAGCCAAGATTCGACAGGGTGGGGCCCCTACAATGAGCAGTTCTTC; cdr3_aa: CASSQDSTGWGPYNEQFF
clone_size: .; d_call: .; v_call: TRBV12-3/TRBV12-4; j_call: TRBJ2-1; cdr3_nt: TGTGCCAGCACCTGGGGCGGGGGCCTCCCCTACAATGAGCAGTTCTTC; cdr3_aa: CASTWGGGLPYNEQFF